The clone carrying this T cell receptor (beta chain) was detected a few times. Its antigen is as yet unknown. This sample stems from a study of regulatory T cells in long-lasting Graves disease. Study observations and caveats: Under persistent disease, TRBV28, TRBJ1-2 and TRBJ2-5 were used preferentially.

CDR3 length: 13 amino acids. Germline V gives CDR1 GTSNPN, CDR2 SVGIG (reference sequence). The V gene lost 3 bases and the J gene lost 8 bases, with 11 bases spanning the gap. Time point denoted: persistent/refractory GD, antithyroid drugs over 5 years with positive TRAb. PBMC RNA was the source of the TCR library. In building TCR beta libraries, iRepertoire HTBI primers were used together with Arm-PCR of CDR3 regions. TCRdb passed the multiplex PCR reads through MiXCR, listing each CDR3 protein once. The repertoire holds about 470,000 distinct CDR3 sequences, with about 22% as singletons. This receptor was identified in a female donor with Graves disease. This chain joins TRBV30 and TRBJ1-6; no clear D gene. This material consisted of peripheral blood mononuclear cells (PBMCs), taken when the disease was refractory, from a patient treated with antithyroid drugs. The CDR3 protein is CAWSPHVDSPLHF. As DNA, the CDR3 is TGTGCCTGGAGCCCGCACGTAGATTCACCCCTCCACTTT.